The TCR beta chain under discussion was sequenced for a study of cytotoxic CD8 clonotypes in ibrutinib-treated CLL. Across the whole study: Timing of response sample collection was a median roughly 11 months after treatment start, with a range of 6 to 36. Points from the study as a whole: Before falling back toward baseline at progression, clonality had risen at the time of ibrutinib response.

The CDR3 has 12 residues. V lost 5 bases and J lost 7, with 8 bases in between. CDR1 is LGHNA, CDR2 YNFKEQ, per germline. The assay was immunoSEQ multiplex PCR, and TCRdb's table has in-frame clones only and misses some. The table lists roughly 180,000 clones, around three quarters of them singletons, with about an eighth in the top ten. This clone was counted ten times or more. What it binds is unknown. Libraries of TCR beta were made from approximately 1.9 micrograms of genomic DNA that came from cryopreserved PBMCs. The chain couples TRBV4-2 to TRBJ2-2; D remains unclear. Sequencing was performed on PBMCs, taken after 24 months of ibrutinib treatment. The clonotype was recovered from a human donor with chronic lymphocytic leukemia. The CDR3 is CASSSLGGELFF. CDR3 sequence (DNA): TGTGCCAGCAGCTCGCTAGGCGGGGAGCTGTTTTTT.